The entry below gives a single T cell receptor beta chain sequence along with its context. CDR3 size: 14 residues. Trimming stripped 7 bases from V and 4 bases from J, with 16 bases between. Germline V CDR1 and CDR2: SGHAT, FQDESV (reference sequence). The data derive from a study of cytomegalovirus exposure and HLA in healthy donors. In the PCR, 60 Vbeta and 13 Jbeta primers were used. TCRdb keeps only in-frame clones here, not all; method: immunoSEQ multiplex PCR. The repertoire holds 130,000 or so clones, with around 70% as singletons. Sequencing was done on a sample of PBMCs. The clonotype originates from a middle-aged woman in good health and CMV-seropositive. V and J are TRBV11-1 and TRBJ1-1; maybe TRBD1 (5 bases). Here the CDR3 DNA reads TGTGCCAGCACCCTTCGTGGTAGGGGCACTGAAGCTTTCTTT. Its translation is CASTLRGRGTEAFF.